The clone carrying this TCR beta chain was observed a single time. The V and J ends lost 4 bases and 6 bases, in that order; junction bases with no gene match: 10. The germline V gene encodes CDR1 SGHNT and CDR2 YYREEE (reference sequence). The CDR3 totals 16 residues. The record originates from a study of blood T cell repertoires in COVID-19. As processed by the authors: Using reference gene primer amplification, nucleated cell counts were estimated. Clones were sequenced by immunoSEQ multiplex PCR, and TCRdb holds only the in-frame ones, with some missing. D and trimming come from the DNA, and the V and J calls and clone size come from that table. The table shows 55,000 to 65,000 clones, with around 80% occurring only once.

The sequencing sample was made of peripheral blood. The genes are TRBV5-4 and TRBJ2-1; 10 nucleotides align to TRBD2. The TCR originated in a man aged 55 to 70 with acute or convalescent COVID-19. The CDR3 nucleotides read TGTGCCAGCAGCCCTAGCGGGGGAAGCCCGGCCAATGAGCAGTTCTTC. Translated: CASSPSGGSPANEQFF.